A selection of T cell receptor beta chains follows, all from one sample in a study of blood T cell repertoires in COVID-19. Method: immunoSEQ multiplex PCR; TCRdb's copy keeps in-frame clones and lacks some. Of more than 200,000 clones in the sample, about 84% were seen once. Sequencing was performed on peripheral blood. These TCRs come from a woman aged 80 or over with acute or convalescent COVID-19. Both conserved end residues are part of each CDR3. Each record gives: D gene, V gene, clone size, J gene, CDR3 DNA, CDR3 protein. D genes are given only for firm matches. Clone sizes are given selectively: once, few, many, or a class where the clone is expanded.

-,TRBV6-1,-,TRBJ1-1,TGTGCCAGCAGTGAACTACGGTTAGCGAACACTGAAGCTTTCTTT,CASSELRLANTEAFF
-,TRBV12-5,-,TRBJ2-6,TGTGCTAGTGGTTTGGTATCAGGGGAAGGCTCTGGGGCCAACGTCCTGACTTTC,CASGLVSGEGSGANVLTF
TRBD1,TRBV5-6,few,TRBJ2-5,TGTGCCAGCAGCTTGGGCGCCAGGGGGCCGATAGAGACCCAGTACTTC,CASSLGARGPIETQYF
-,TRBV7-2,-,TRBJ1-6,TGTGCCAGCAGTCGAACAGGGCCGAGCTCCTATAATTCACCCCTCCACTTT,CASSRTGPSSYNSPLHF
TRBD1,TRBV25-1,-,TRBJ1-2,TGTGCCAGCAGTGAGACAGGGGGGTCCTATGGCTACACCTTC,CASSETGGSYGYTF
-,TRBV5-1,-,TRBJ2-3,TGCGCCAGCAGCTTCAGGGCGGCAATCGGAGATACGCAGTATTTT,CASSFRAAIGDTQYF
TRBD1,TRBV7-9,-,TRBJ2-7,TGTGCCAGCAGGACGTCCGGGACAGATTACGAGCAGTACTTC,CASRTSGTDYEQYF
-,TRBV11-1,-,TRBJ2-3,TGTGCCAGCAGCTCCCAGCGGGTGAGCACAGATACGCAGTATTTT,CASSSQRVSTDTQYF
TRBD2,TRBV2,-,TRBJ2-1,TGTGCCAGCAGGGGAGGTATAGCGGGACTTAACAATGAGCAGTTCTTC,CASRGGIAGLNNEQFF
TRBD1,TRBV10-3,-,TRBJ2-2,TGTGCCATCAGAAACGAACAGGGGATCACCGGGGAGCTGTTTTTT,CAIRNEQGITGELFF
-,TRBV2,-,TRBJ1-3,TGTGCCAGCCTACAGGGACCTTCTGGAAACACCATATATTTT,CASLQGPSGNTIYF
-,TRBV2,-,TRBJ2-1,TGTGCCAGCAGTGAAGGCGGAAGAGGTGAGCAGTTCTTC,CASSEGGRGEQFF
TRBD1,TRBV5-1,-,TRBJ2-2,TGCGCCAGCAGCCTACACCGACAGGGGACCTCCGGATCGAACACCGGGGAGCTGTTTTTT,CASSLHRQGTSGSNTGELFF
TRBD1,TRBV29-1,many,TRBJ1-6,TGCAGCGCACGGACAGGGGGCAATTCACCCCTCCACTTT,CSARTGGNSPLHF
TRBD1,TRBV5-1,-,TRBJ1-2,TGCGCCAGCAGCTTGGTCGGACAGGGGAATGGCTACACCTTC,CASSLVGQGNGYTF
-,TRBV3-1/TRBV3-2,-,TRBJ1-1,TGTGCCAGCAGCCAAGGGCGGTTTGGAGCTTTCTTT,CASSQGRFGAFF
-,TRBV5-1,-,TRBJ2-2,TGCGCCAGCAGATTACTGGGACAAACGAACACCGGGGAGCTGTTTTTT,CASRLLGQTNTGELFF
TRBD1,TRBV5-1,-,TRBJ2-2,TGCGCCAGCAGGCCGGGACAGGACACCGGGGAGCTGTTTTTT,CASRPGQDTGELFF
-,TRBV9,-,TRBJ1-6,TGTGCCAGCTCCCTGACAGGCGACTATAATTCACCCCTCCACTTT,CASSLTGDYNSPLHF
-,TRBV7-2,-,TRBJ2-3,TGTGCCAGCAGCTTTTCGCTAGCCACAGATACGCAGTATTTT,CASSFSLATDTQYF
-,TRBV5-1,-,TRBJ2-3,TGCGCCAGCAGCTTTCAAAGCACAGATACGCAGTATTTT,CASSFQSTDTQYF
TRBD1,TRBV9,-,TRBJ1-2,TGTGCCAGCAGCGTAGATAGGGGGACAGGGGGCGGAGGCTACACCTTC,CASSVDRGTGGGGYTF
TRBD2,TRBV9,once,TRBJ2-5,TGTGCCAGCAGCGTAGCTGGTAGCGGGGGGCGGGAGACCCAGTACTTC,CASSVAGSGGRETQYF
-,TRBV19,-,TRBJ1-5,TGTGCCAGTGGTTACGGGAATCAGCCCCAGCATTTT,CASGYGNQPQHF
-,TRBV5-1,-,TRBJ1-1,TGCGCCAGCAGCTTGGGAGGGTTGAACACTGAAGCTTTCTTT,CASSLGGLNTEAFF
TRBD1,TRBV18,-,TRBJ1-3,TGTGCCAGCTCACCCCTACGCACAGGGGCAACTGGAAACACCATATATTTT,CASSPLRTGATGNTIYF
-,TRBV28,-,TRBJ2-5,TGTGCCAGCAGTTTCGGGGTGGAAGAGACCCAGTACTTC,CASSFGVEETQYF
-,TRBV6-1,-,TRBJ1-4,TGTGCCAGCAGGGAAGGGCAGGGTGATGAAAAACTGTTTTTT,CASREGQGDEKLFF
TRBD1,TRBV24-1,-,TRBJ2-7,TGTGCCACCAGCGACAGGGGGCATATTCAGTACTTC,CATSDRGHIQYF
TRBD1,TRBV2,few,TRBJ1-2,TGTGCCAGCAGCGACGGGACAGGCAGAGCTAACTATGGCTACACCTTC,CASSDGTGRANYGYTF
-,TRBV7-2,-,TRBJ2-5,TGTGCCAGCAGCTTAGCGCTAAGGGGGATGCGAAGCCAAGAGACCCAGTACTTC,CASSLALRGMRSQETQYF
-,TRBV3-1/TRBV3-2,-,TRBJ2-2,TGTGCCAGCCGCCCCTCCTCGAACACCGGGGAGCTGTTTTTT,CASRPSSNTGELFF
-,TRBV25-1,-,TRBJ2-7,TGTGCCAGCCAAATGGAGTACGAGCAGTACTTC,CASQMEYEQYF
-,TRBV10-3,-,TRBJ1-5,TGTGCCACCTCGGTAGCCAATCAGCCCCAGCATTTT,CATSVANQPQHF
TRBD1,TRBV5-5,few,TRBJ2-7,TGTGCCAGCAGCTTCGCCGGACAGGGGTTGGCCGAGCAGTACTTC,CASSFAGQGLAEQYF
TRBD1,TRBV6-6,-,TRBJ2-7,TGTGCCAGCACCGTATCAGACAGGGCCAGCGAGCAGTACTTC,CASTVSDRASEQYF
TRBD1,TRBV4-2,-,TRBJ2-7,TGTGCCAGCAGCCAAGATTATGGGACAGCCGATGGAGGAGTGTGGGAGCAGTACTTC,CASSQDYGTADGGVWEQYF
-,TRBV5-1,few,TRBJ2-5,TGCGCCAGCAGCTCCGGGGTCCTGGGGGAGACCCAGTACTTC,CASSSGVLGETQYF
TRBD1,TRBV6-5,-,TRBJ1-2,TGTGCCAGCAGATCTCGGGACAGGGAATATGGCTACACCTTC,CASRSRDREYGYTF
-,TRBV3-1/TRBV3-2,-,TRBJ1-5,TGTGCCAGCAGCCCTGGATCGGGAGCCAATCAGCCCCAGCATTTT,CASSPGSGANQPQHF
-,TRBV30,-,TRBJ1-5,TGTGCCTGGAGTGTAGAACATAGGGGGAATCAGCCCCAGCATTTT,CAWSVEHRGNQPQHF
-,TRBV7-8,-,TRBJ2-2,TGTGCCAGCAGCTTAAATACCGGGACTCCGAACACCGGGGAGCTGTTTTTT,CASSLNTGTPNTGELFF
TRBD2,TRBV5-1,-,TRBJ2-1,TGCGCCAGCAGCTTGGCCCCGGACCCTAGCGGGAGGGTGAATGAGCAGTTCTTC,CASSLAPDPSGRVNEQFF
-,TRBV9,-,TRBJ2-2,TGTGCCAGCAGCGTAGGACTAGCGAACACCGGGGAGCTGTTTTTT,CASSVGLANTGELFF